The 9 T cell receptor beta chains in this list originate from one sample, sequenced in a study of blood T cells in healthy people across ages (dated by TCRdb to between 2015 and 2017). Library prep was done by 5' RACE. TCRdb records Illumina HiSeq 2500 as the sequencer. A second PCR of about 7 to 12 cycles was performed with a sample-barcoded 5' primer and a J-beta primer mix. The public reads were run again by TCRdb, first through fastp at Q25 and then through MiXCR, and only productive beta chains were kept. All rows with the same CDR3 protein become a single entry with the most common DNA and genes. This sample has about 1.5 million distinct CDR3 sequences in its table, and around 39% of those were observed once. Of the sample, 6.5% to 10% falls within the top ten clones. The sequenced sample consisted of blood. These receptors all come from a woman younger than 30 in good health.

The rearrangement uses TRBV6-1 and TRBJ1-2; the match to TRBD1 covers 10 bases. CDR3 length equals 15 residues. Looked up from germline, CDR1 is MNHNS and CDR2 is SASEGT. The V segment lost 0 bases and the J segment 4 bases; nucleotides outside the gene matches: 2. CDR3 in DNA: TGTGCCAGCAGTGAAGCGGGGACAGGGGCCTATGGCTACACCTTC. Translated: CASSEAGTGAYGYTF.

This clonotype occurred once. The germline gene is not matched at one end of the junction; a read error may be the cause. The genes are TRBV27 and TRBJ1-5; TRBD1 might be the D (5 bases). Germline V gene lookup returns CDR1 MNHEY and CDR2 SMNVEV (reference sequence). The CDR3 sequence is 16 residues long. DNA of the CDR3: TGTGCCAGCAGTTCTCGAACAGGAAATAGCAATCAGCCCCACCATTTT. Protein: CASSSRTGNSNQPHHF.

About this clonotype: With a much larger clone just one base away, this may be a read error. This rearrangement joins TRBV5-6 to TRBJ2-7; D remains unclear. Per the germline V gene, CDR1 is SGHDT and CDR2 is YYEEEE. The CDR3 runs to 11 residues. CDR3 sequence (DNA): TGTGTCAGCAGTAACTCCTACGAGCAGTACTTC. Amino acid sequence: CVSSNSYEQYF.

This sequence joins TRBV20-1 and TRBJ2-1; 9 positions match TRBD2. CDR1 is DFQATT, CDR2 SNEGSKA, per germline (reference sequence). CDR3 length: 15 residues. V lost 5 bases to trimming and J lost 4 bases; unmatched junction nucleotides: 9. The CDR3 loop is CSALDGGGAYNEQFF. The CDR3 coding sequence is TGCAGTGCTCTCGATGGCGGGGGGGCATACAATGAGCAGTTCTTC.

The chain recombines TRBV12-3 or TRBV12-4 with TRBJ2-3; 8 nucleotides match TRBD2. Losses at the gene ends were 5 bases for V and 3 bases for J; bases not matched to a gene: 16. The CDR3 is 18 amino acids. The CDR3 loop is CASSRPKREFRATDTQYF. The DNA for the CDR3 is TGTGCCAGCAGTCGGCCGAAGCGGGAGTTTCGTGCGACAGATACGCAGTATTTT.

A few counts support this clonotype. The chain employs TRBV7-2 and TRBJ1-2; perhaps TRBD1 as D (6 bases). The CDR3 covers 16 residues. The V and J ends lost 1 base and 0 bases respectively, with 12 bases between them. Per germline, CDR1 SGHTA and CDR2 FQGNSA. The CDR3 loop reads CASSLDREKTNYGYTF. For the CDR3, the DNA is TGTGCCAGCAGCTTAGACAGGGAAAAAACTAACTATGGCTACACCTTC.

The chain joins TRBV7-2 to TRBJ2-7, with D perhaps matching TRBD1 or TRBD2 (6 bases each). The closer fit of TRBJ2-5 to the DNA end suggests the J call may be wrong. The CDR3 runs to 15 residues. The germline V gene has CDR1 SGHTA and CDR2 FQGNSA. CDR3 in DNA: TGTGCCAGCAGCGCCCCGGGGGCCCCAAGGGAGACCCAGTACTTC. Its protein is CASSAPGAPRETQYF.

This clonotype was seen only once. The rearrangement uses TRBV18 and TRBJ2-7; TRBD2 agrees at 8 bases. Germline loops: CDR1 KGHSH, CDR2 LQKENI. V dropped 2 bases and J dropped 0; count of bases not matched to a gene: 12. This CDR3 is built from 18 residues. CDR3 in amino acids: CASSPFAGGPLSSYEQYF. CDR3 nucleotides: TGTGCCAGCTCACCATTTGCGGGAGGTCCTCTTAGCTCCTACGAGCAGTACTTC.

This clonotype has a handful of counts. The genes are TRBV4-1 and TRBJ1-2; TRBD1 matches at 10 bases. CDR1 is MGHRA, CDR2 YSYEKL, per germline. This CDR3 spans 15 amino acids. With V trimmed by 5 bases and J by 4 bases, 7 bases remained unmatched. CDR3 DNA: TGCGCCAGCAGCGCTGGGGGGACAGGGGCCTATGGCTACACCTTC. This codes for CASSAGGTGAYGYTF.